This is a list of T cell receptor beta chains from one sample in a study of T cells after yellow fever vaccination. TCRdb redid the calling of the 5' RACE reads with MiXCR, one entry per CDR3 protein. This sample yields around 340,000 distinct CDR3 sequences, of which 12% are seen a single time; approximately 3.4% belongs to the top ten. The sample was CD4+ T cells sorted from PBMCs, taken 15 days after the yellow fever booster vaccination. These TCRs come from a man aged 18 to 29 who received the YFV17D yellow fever vaccine. Both conserved end residues are part of each CDR3. The D gene is left open where the match is weak. Clone sizes are given selectively: once, few, many, or a class where the clone is expanded.

J: TRBJ2-7
D: TRBD1
V: TRBV11-2
size: NA
DNA: TGTGCCAGCAGCCTAGGGGGCCTGAACGAGCAGTACTTC
CDR3: CASSLGGLNEQYF

J: TRBJ1-4
D: NA
V: TRBV12-3/TRBV12-4
size: NA
DNA: TGTGCCAGCAGCGGACAGATCGAACTGTTTTTT
CDR3: CASSGQIELFF

J: TRBJ2-1
D: NA
V: TRBV6-6
size: NA
DNA: TGTGCCAGCAGTTACCAAGCGGGTCCCACGGGCCTTAATGAGCAGTTCTTC
CDR3: CASSYQAGPTGLNEQFF

J: TRBJ2-6
D: TRBD1
V: TRBV12-3/TRBV12-4
size: many
DNA: TGTGCCAGCAGCGCCACCCGAGCTGGACAGGGGACTTCTGGGGCCAACGTCCTGACTTTC
CDR3: CASSATRAGQGTSGANVLTF

J: TRBJ2-1
D: TRBD1
V: TRBV7-3
size: NA
DNA: TGTGCCAGCAGCTTAAACCCCGGGACAGAGAATGAGCAGTTCTTC
CDR3: CASSLNPGTENEQFF

J: TRBJ1-3
D: NA
V: TRBV7-3
size: few
DNA: TGTGCCAGCAGCTTAACCTCTGGGGCTGGAAACACCATATATTTT
CDR3: CASSLTSGAGNTIYF

J: TRBJ2-1
D: TRBD2
V: TRBV4-3
size: NA
DNA: TGCGCCAGCAGCCAGGGCCTAGCGGGGGGGCGGAATGAGCAGTTCTTC
CDR3: CASSQGLAGGRNEQFF

J: TRBJ1-5
D: NA
V: TRBV21-1
size: many
DNA: TGTGCCAGCAGCATTGACAGGGAGAGTCAGCCCCAGCATTTT
CDR3: CASSIDRESQPQHF

J: TRBJ2-2
D: NA
V: TRBV6-6
size: NA
DNA: TGTGCCAGCAATGAGGTGGGCACCGGGGAGCTGTTTTTT
CDR3: CASNEVGTGELFF

J: TRBJ1-1
D: TRBD1
V: TRBV5-1
size: NA
DNA: TGCGCCAGCAGCAACCGTGGACAGGGGGGGAACACTGAAGCTTTCTTT
CDR3: CASSNRGQGGNTEAFF

J: TRBJ2-1
D: NA
V: TRBV5-6
size: few
DNA: TGTGCCAGCAGCTTTACGAATGAGCAGTTCTTC
CDR3: CASSFTNEQFF

J: TRBJ1-5
D: NA
V: TRBV6-2/TRBV6-3
size: few
DNA: TGTGCCAGCAGTTCTGCACAGGGTAATCAGCCCCAGCATTTT
CDR3: CASSSAQGNQPQHF

J: TRBJ1-5
D: TRBD1
V: TRBV28
size: NA
DNA: TGTGCCAGCAGTTTCGGGACAGGAGTTCAGCCCCAGCATTTT
CDR3: CASSFGTGVQPQHF

J: TRBJ2-3
D: NA
V: TRBV20-1
size: NA
DNA: TGCAGCCCGTCCCCAACACTTGATACGCAGTATTTT
CDR3: CSPSPTLDTQYF

J: TRBJ2-2
D: NA
V: TRBV5-1
size: NA
DNA: TGCGCCAGCAGCTCACGGGACACCGGAGCAGTAAACGTGAACACCGGGGAGCTGTTTTTT
CDR3: CASSSRDTGAVNVNTGELFF

J: TRBJ2-2
D: TRBD2
V: TRBV10-3
size: many
DNA: TGTGCCATCAAGAGCCTAGCGGGGGGCCCAAACACCGGGGAGCTGTTTTTT
CDR3: CAIKSLAGGPNTGELFF

J: TRBJ1-2
D: NA
V: TRBV7-2
size: few
DNA: TGTGCCAGCAGCTTCCCGATTGACACCTTC
CDR3: CASSFPIDTF

J: TRBJ1-2
D: TRBD1
V: TRBV18
size: few
DNA: TGTGCCAGCCATGCCGGACAGGCTAACTATGGCTACACCTTC
CDR3: CASHAGQANYGYTF

J: TRBJ1-2
D: NA
V: TRBV7-3
size: NA
DNA: TGTGCCAGCAGCTTAACGTCCCCCGGGGATGGCTACACCTTC
CDR3: CASSLTSPGDGYTF

J: TRBJ2-1
D: NA
V: TRBV12-3/TRBV12-4
size: NA
DNA: TGTGCCAGCAGTTTAATGGCGGGTCCTCAGTTCTTC
CDR3: CASSLMAGPQFF

J: TRBJ1-2
D: NA
V: TRBV7-9
size: few
DNA: TGTGCCAGCACCCCAGGCACCAACTATGGCTACACCTTC
CDR3: CASTPGTNYGYTF

J: TRBJ1-1
D: NA
V: TRBV5-1
size: many
DNA: TGCGCCAGCAGCTTGGCCGGGAGGGACACTGAAGCTTTCTTT
CDR3: CASSLAGRDTEAFF

J: TRBJ2-1
D: NA
V: TRBV3-2
size: NA
DNA: TGTGCCACCTTCAGCCGGGGGCGGGGGAATGAGCAGTTCTTC
CDR3: CATFSRGRGNEQFF

J: TRBJ2-6
D: NA
V: TRBV5-4
size: NA
DNA: TGTGCCAGCAGCTTCCGCAGGACAGACTATTTCTCTGGGGCCAACGTCCTGACTTTC
CDR3: CASSFRRTDYFSGANVLTF

J: TRBJ2-7
D: TRBD1
V: TRBV4-3
size: NA
DNA: TGCGCCAGCAGCCAAGAGACAGGGGACGAGCAGTACTTC
CDR3: CASSQETGDEQYF

J: TRBJ2-7
D: NA
V: TRBV5-1
size: NA
DNA: TGCGCCAGCAGCTTAAGCCCCCAGGGAGGCGAGCAGTACTTC
CDR3: CASSLSPQGGEQYF

J: TRBJ2-1
D: TRBD1
V: TRBV6-2/TRBV6-3
size: many
DNA: TGTGCCAGCAGTTACCGGACAGGGATCAATGAGCAGTTCTTC
CDR3: CASSYRTGINEQFF

J: TRBJ2-5
D: NA
V: TRBV5-4
size: NA
DNA: TGTGCCAGCAGCTTGTCCCGGGCCACGGGAGAGACCCAGTACTTC
CDR3: CASSLSRATGETQYF

J: TRBJ1-1
D: TRBD1
V: TRBV7-9
size: few
DNA: TGTGCCAGCATAGAAAACAGGGGCGATAATGAAGCTTTCTTT
CDR3: CASIENRGDNEAFF

J: TRBJ1-5
D: NA
V: TRBV4-2
size: NA
DNA: TGTGCCAGCAGCCAAGATAAAACGGGAAATCAGCCCCAGCATTTT
CDR3: CASSQDKTGNQPQHF

J: TRBJ2-3
D: NA
V: TRBV25-1
size: NA
DNA: TGTGCCAGCAGTGAATGGGGACCAAGCCCGGATACGCAGTATTTT
CDR3: CASSEWGPSPDTQYF

J: TRBJ2-7
D: NA
V: TRBV19
size: NA
DNA: TGTGCCACCCGGCCCGCAGCCTCCTACGAGCAGTACTTC
CDR3: CATRPAASYEQYF

J: TRBJ1-5
D: TRBD1
V: TRBV6-6
size: few
DNA: TGTGCCAGCAGTCCCATCCGGGACAGGGGAAACAATCAGCCCCAGCATTTT
CDR3: CASSPIRDRGNNQPQHF

J: TRBJ2-2
D: TRBD1
V: TRBV7-2
size: NA
DNA: TGTGCCAGCACCGTGGGACAGGGGTCTTCCGGGGAGCTGTTTTTT
CDR3: CASTVGQGSSGELFF

J: TRBJ1-5
D: NA
V: TRBV20-1
size: NA
DNA: TGCAGTGCCTCCGACAGTTACAATCAGCCCCAGCATTTT
CDR3: CSASDSYNQPQHF

J: TRBJ2-5
D: NA
V: TRBV7-3
size: NA
DNA: TGTGCCAGCAGCTTAATAACCCAAGAGACCCAGTACTTC
CDR3: CASSLITQETQYF

J: TRBJ2-7
D: NA
V: TRBV10-3
size: few
DNA: TGTGCCATCAGTGAGTCTCGGAGGGGGTTTAACGAGCAGTACTTC
CDR3: CAISESRRGFNEQYF

J: TRBJ1-4
D: NA
V: TRBV4-3
size: many
DNA: TGCGCCAGCAGCCCCCTCAGGGCAACTAATGAAAAACTGTTTTTT
CDR3: CASSPLRATNEKLFF

J: TRBJ2-4
D: NA
V: TRBV7-2
size: NA
DNA: TGTGCCAGCAGCCCCGGGCCGGGAAGGGACTTGAAAAACATTCAGTACTTC
CDR3: CASSPGPGRDLKNIQYF

J: TRBJ2-3
D: NA
V: TRBV7-2
size: NA
DNA: TGTGCCAGCAGCTTTTTTAGTGACACGCAGTATTTT
CDR3: CASSFFSDTQYF

J: TRBJ2-2
D: NA
V: TRBV12-3/TRBV12-4
size: few
DNA: TGTGCCAGCAGTTTACCCACCATGAACACCGGGGAGCTGTTTTTT
CDR3: CASSLPTMNTGELFF

J: TRBJ2-1
D: NA
V: TRBV27
size: many
DNA: TGTGCCAGCAGAGAGCGGCTGTACAATGAGCAGTTCTTC
CDR3: CASRERLYNEQFF

J: TRBJ1-3
D: TRBD1
V: TRBV5-1
size: NA
DNA: TGCGCCAGCAGCTTGGGGACAGGAGCTGGAAACACCATATATTTT
CDR3: CASSLGTGAGNTIYF

J: TRBJ2-5
D: NA
V: TRBV6-1
size: NA
DNA: TGTGCCAGCAGTGAGGGTCCGATGGAAGAGACCCAGTACTTC
CDR3: CASSEGPMEETQYF

J: TRBJ2-3
D: NA
V: TRBV5-1
size: few
DNA: TGCGCCAGCAGCCGATTCGGCGAGAAAGATACGCAGTATTTT
CDR3: CASSRFGEKDTQYF

J: TRBJ2-1
D: NA
V: TRBV29-1
size: few
DNA: TGCAGCACTTCTTACAATGAGCAGTTCTTC
CDR3: CSTSYNEQFF

J: TRBJ1-6
D: NA
V: TRBV6-2/TRBV6-3
size: few
DNA: TGTGCCAGCAGAGTTGGTAGATATTCACCCCTCCACTTT
CDR3: CASRVGRYSPLHF

J: TRBJ2-7
D: NA
V: TRBV4-1
size: few
DNA: TGCGCCAGCAGCCGTCTTCGGACAGAAAGCTCCTACGAGCAGTACTTC
CDR3: CASSRLRTESSYEQYF

J: TRBJ2-5
D: NA
V: TRBV14
size: few
DNA: TGTGCCAGCAGCCAAGCTCCCAAAGAGACCCAGTACTTC
CDR3: CASSQAPKETQYF

J: TRBJ1-1
D: NA
V: TRBV18
size: NA
DNA: TGTGCCAGCTCACCTCCCCCGGGCACTGAAGCTTTCTTT
CDR3: CASSPPPGTEAFF

J: TRBJ1-1
D: NA
V: TRBV12-3/TRBV12-4
size: few
DNA: TGTGCCAGCAGACAAGGGACGGTGGTGAACACTGAAGCTTTCTTT
CDR3: CASRQGTVVNTEAFF